Reported below is one TCR beta chain. V was pared by 6 bases and J by 7 bases, with 10 bases of the junction left unmatched. Germline V gene sequence: CDR1 MNHEY, CDR2 SVGEGT. The CDR3 extends over 15 amino acids. Libraries were prepared by immunoSEQ multiplex PCR; TCRdb keeps only in-frame clonotypes and omits some of them. The profile covers some 98,000 clones, with approximately 82% appearing a single time and roughly 10% taken by the ten largest. The data stem from a study of blood T cell repertoires in COVID-19. For the study at large: Italy, Spain and the United States were the sources of the convalescent and acute COVID-19 samples.

The sequence was collected from a man aged 70-80 years with active or convalescent COVID-19. V and J are TRBV6-2 or TRBV6-3 and TRBJ1-5; 9 bases map to TRBD1. The sequenced sample was peripheral blood. In DNA, the CDR3 is TGTGCCAGCAGCCGGGGACAGGGCTTGGGACAGCCCCAGCATTTT. This sequence encodes CASSRGQGLGQPQHF.